Reported below is one T cell receptor (beta chain). The data were taken from a study of control samples from healthy donors and cancer patients. The protocol was immunoSEQ multiplex PCR, while the TCRdb copy is restricted to in-frame clones and leaves out a portion. The sample lists roughly 130,000 clones; less than 95% were seen once. Germline-derived CDR1 and CDR2 are SGHRS and YFSETQ. V was clipped by 0 bases and J by 0 bases, with 12 bases between them. The CDR3 consists of 16 residues. The rearrangement links TRBV5-1 to TRBJ1-1; D uncertain. Sequenced: blood. The source of this sequence is a man aged 18 to 29 in good health. This CDR3 reads CASSLGVGNMNTEAFF. As DNA, the CDR3 is TGCGCCAGCAGCTTGGGGGTGGGCAATATGAACACTGAAGCTTTCTTT.